These T cell receptor beta chains were read from a single sample in a study of cytomegalovirus exposure and HLA in healthy donors. Sequencing was performed with immunoSEQ multiplex PCR; in TCRdb, only in-frame clones are kept and a portion is missing. The table records under 200,000 clones, roughly 80% of them present only once. The sample taken for sequencing was PBMCs. The origin of the receptors is a man in his sixties in good health and CMV-seronegative. CDR3s include the opening cysteine and the closing phenylalanine or tryptophan. The order of the fields is CDR3 protein, CDR3 DNA, D gene, clone size, V gene, J gene. The D gene is left open where the match is weak. Part of the rows lack a size; the others show once, few, many or a class for expanded clones.

CASSLRSRGDYGYTF,TGTGCCAGTAGTTTAAGAAGCAGGGGGGACTATGGCTACACCTTC,TRBD1,few,TRBV19,TRBJ1-2
CASSPPWGRSNQPQHF,TGTGCCAGCTCACCACCCTGGGGGCGAAGCAATCAGCCCCAGCATTTT,.,.,TRBV18,TRBJ1-5
CASSLPGQGARDTQYF,TGTGCCAGTAGTCTCCCAGGACAGGGGGCCAGAGATACGCAGTATTTT,TRBD1,.,TRBV19,TRBJ2-3
CASSLWTSGQSTDTQYF,TGCGCCAGCAGCTTGTGGACTAGCGGGCAAAGCACAGATACGCAGTATTTT,TRBD2,.,TRBV5-1,TRBJ2-3
CASSQGNTIYF,TGTGCCAGCAGCCAGGGAAACACCATATATTTT,.,.,TRBV5-8,TRBJ1-3
CASSLEGWGRLNEQYF,TGTGCCAGCAGCTTAGAGGGGTGGGGGCGTCTCAACGAGCAGTACTTC,.,.,TRBV7-2,TRBJ2-7
CASSSGGAYEQYF,TGTGCCAGCAGCTCTGGGGGGGCCTACGAGCAGTACTTC,TRBD2,.,TRBV7-9,TRBJ2-7
CATRRAGQGNGYTF,TGTGCCACCAGGCGGGCGGGACAGGGGAATGGCTACACCTTC,TRBD1,.,TRBV15,TRBJ1-2
CAISDRTGETTDTQYF,TGTGCCATCAGTGATCGAACGGGGGAGACTACAGATACGCAGTATTTT,.,.,TRBV10-3,TRBJ2-3
CASSRRTSGNPEREQYF,TGTGCCAGCAGCCGCCGGACTAGCGGGAACCCCGAGCGCGAGCAGTACTTC,TRBD2,few,TRBV14,TRBJ2-7
CASSQITGTVYEQYF,TGCGCCAGCAGCCAAATAACCGGGACAGTCTACGAGCAGTACTTC,TRBD1,.,TRBV4-1,TRBJ2-7
CASSPGQGGAYEQYF,TGTGCCAGCAGTCCGGGACAGGGAGGGGCCTACGAGCAGTACTTC,TRBD1,.,TRBV27,TRBJ2-7
CASRGWESGNYEQYF,TGTGCCAGCAGGGGCTGGGAGTCGGGTAACTACGAGCAGTACTTC,.,.,TRBV6-5,TRBJ2-7
CASSQDSYEQYF,TGTGCCAGCAGCCAAGATAGCTACGAGCAGTACTTC,.,once,TRBV14,TRBJ2-7
CASSQGASGTGELFF,TGTGCCAGCAGCCAAGGGGCTAGCGGAACCGGGGAGCTGTTTTTT,TRBD2,few,TRBV7-2,TRBJ2-2
CSVKSWGKTQYF,TGCAGCGTTAAGAGTTGGGGCAAGACCCAGTACTTC,.,.,TRBV29-1,TRBJ2-5
CASSVGGQETQYF,TGTGCCAGCAGTGTCGGGGGACAAGAGACCCAGTACTTC,.,few,TRBV2,TRBJ2-5
CSVDRLAGYYEQYF,TGCAGCGTTGATAGACTAGCGGGGTACTACGAGCAGTACTTC,TRBD2,.,TRBV29-1,TRBJ2-7
CASMPQQGLDTQYF,TGTGCCAGTATGCCGCAACAGGGGCTGGATACGCAGTATTTT,TRBD1,.,TRBV19,TRBJ2-3
CASGLDSGYGYTF,TGTGCTAGTGGTTTGGACAGTGGCTATGGCTACACCTTC,.,.,TRBV12-5,TRBJ1-2
CATLGGNTIYF,TGTGCCACCCTCGGTGGAAACACCATATATTTT,.,once,TRBV28,TRBJ1-3
CASSIGLPDQPQHF,TGTGCCAGTAGTATAGGTTTGCCGGATCAGCCCCAGCATTTT,.,.,TRBV19,TRBJ1-5
CASMQGGNNQPQHF,TGTGCCAGCATGCAGGGGGGAAACAATCAGCCCCAGCATTTT,TRBD1,.,TRBV28,TRBJ1-5
CASSSNFGRFNTEAFF,TGCGCCAGCAGCTCGAACTTTGGCAGGTTCAACACTGAAGCTTTCTTT,.,few,TRBV5-1,TRBJ1-1
CASSLALAGAYEQYF,TGTGCCAGCAGCTTAGCCCTAGCGGGAGCCTACGAGCAGTACTTC,TRBD2,.,TRBV7-2,TRBJ2-7
CASSLSLGSGVPDTQYF,TGTGCCAGCAGTTTAAGCCTGGGATCGGGAGTCCCAGATACGCAGTATTTT,.,.,TRBV28,TRBJ2-3
CASSEGGRGGNTIYF,TGTGCCAGCAGTGAAGGCGGCAGGGGTGGAAACACCATATATTTT,.,few,TRBV6-1,TRBJ1-3
CASSQDTIGTSYEQYF,TGCGCCAGCAGCCAAGATACGATCGGGACTTCCTACGAGCAGTACTTC,.,.,TRBV4-3,TRBJ2-7
CASSYYPGQGYEQYF,TGTGCCAGCAGCTATTATCCCGGACAGGGCTACGAGCAGTACTTC,TRBD1,once,TRBV6-6,TRBJ2-7
CASSLTSTYEQYF,TGTGCCAGCAGCTTGACTTCTACCTACGAGCAGTACTTC,.,.,TRBV7-8,TRBJ2-7
CASSKDRVTGYTF,TGTGCCAGCAGCAAGGACAGGGTTACTGGCTACACCTTC,TRBD1,few,TRBV7-9,TRBJ1-2
CSAAMLAGAGEQYF,TGCAGCGCCGCGATGCTAGCGGGAGCGGGGGAGCAGTACTTC,TRBD2,.,TRBV29-1,TRBJ2-7
CASSQETGIGNTIYF,TGTGCCAGCAGCCAAGAGACAGGGATTGGAAACACCATATATTTT,TRBD1,.,TRBV4-2,TRBJ1-3
CASSYDRGRNQETQYF,TGTGCCAGCAGCTACGACAGAGGCCGAAACCAAGAGACCCAGTACTTC,.,once,TRBV7-8,TRBJ2-5
CSVDGGGLPYNEQFF,TGCAGCGTTGACGGGGGAGGGCTTCCCTACAATGAGCAGTTCTTC,TRBD2,few,TRBV29-1,TRBJ2-1
CASSLGGTGGTNSYEQYF,TGTGCCAGCAGCTTGGGTGGGACAGGCGGCACAAATTCCTACGAGCAGTACTTC,TRBD1,.,TRBV7-9,TRBJ2-7
CASSWSATRGNSPLHF,TGTGCCAGCAGTTGGTCAGCTACGCGGGGGAATTCACCCCTCCACTTT,.,few,TRBV6-5,TRBJ1-6
CASSPPTGPNQPQHF,TGTGCCAGCAGCCCCCCCACAGGGCCCAATCAGCCCCAGCATTTT,.,few,TRBV28,TRBJ1-5
CASSLGLVVGTDTQYF,TGTGCCAGCAGTTTAGGACTAGTTGTGGGCACAGATACGCAGTATTTT,TRBD2,few,TRBV27,TRBJ2-3
CASSQEDNQPQHF,TGTGCCAGCAGTCAGGAGGACAATCAGCCCCAGCATTTT,.,.,TRBV2,TRBJ1-5
CASSPREGSKAIQFF,TGTGCCAGCAGCCCTCGGGAGGGATCCAAGGCTATTCAGTTCTTC,TRBD2,.,TRBV5-4,TRBJ2-1
CASSLGSGAETQYF,TGTGCCAGCAGCTTGGGTAGCGGGGCGGAGACCCAGTACTTC,TRBD2,.,TRBV5-6,TRBJ2-5
CASAEEGDETQYF,TGTGCCAGCGCTGAAGAGGGGGACGAGACCCAGTACTTC,.,.,TRBV27,TRBJ2-5
CASSQIAGGLPDTQYF,TGTGCCAGCAGCCAGATAGCGGGGGGCCTTCCAGATACGCAGTATTTT,TRBD2,.,TRBV4-2,TRBJ2-3
CASSPPFEPQHF,TGTGCCAGCAGCCCTCCTTTCGAGCCCCAGCATTTT,.,few,TRBV28,TRBJ1-5
CASSFRGVNTEAFF,TGTGCCAGCAGCTTCAGGGGGGTGAACACTGAAGCTTTCTTT,TRBD1,.,TRBV5-6,TRBJ1-1
CASSLDMGQMYEQYF,TGTGCCAGCAGCTTAGATATGGGACAGATGTACGAGCAGTACTTC,TRBD1,.,TRBV11-2,TRBJ2-7
CASSPKAGNKNIQYF,TGTGCCAGCAGCCCCAAGGCGGGCAACAAAAACATTCAGTACTTC,.,once,TRBV7-3,TRBJ2-4
CASSVNAEALTIRYEQYF,TGTGCCAGCAGTGTTAACGCCGAGGCCCTGACCATACGCTACGAGCAGTACTTC,.,.,TRBV2,TRBJ2-7
CASSPPGWRGTNEKLFF,TGCGCCAGCAGCCCACCCGGTTGGAGGGGTACTAATGAAAAACTGTTTTTT,.,.,TRBV4-1,TRBJ1-4
CASSEMTGTGYTF,TGTGCCAGCAGCGAAATGACAGGGACTGGCTACACCTTC,TRBD1,.,TRBV9,TRBJ1-2
CASSLSVESYEQYF,TGCGCCAGCAGCCTTAGCGTTGAGAGTTACGAGCAGTACTTC,.,.,TRBV4-1,TRBJ2-7
CASSLMGQGANEQFF,TGTGCCAGCAGCTTAATGGGACAGGGGGCCAATGAGCAGTTCTTC,TRBD1,.,TRBV5-6,TRBJ2-1
CASSLAPVSTDTQYF,TGTGCCAGCAGCTTGGCCCCCGTTAGCACAGATACGCAGTATTTT,.,medium-sized,TRBV5-4,TRBJ2-3
CSVEGRRIVTDTQYF,TGCAGCGTTGAAGGGCGGCGGATTGTAACAGATACGCAGTATTTT,.,.,TRBV29-1,TRBJ2-3
CASSVPVGELFF,TGTGCCAGCAGTGTCCCGGTCGGGGAGCTGTTTTTT,.,.,TRBV2,TRBJ2-2
CASSPIYIRDRGQVGEQYF,TGTGCCAGCAGTCCGATCTATATCCGGGACAGGGGGCAGGTGGGGGAGCAGTACTTC,TRBD1,.,TRBV28,TRBJ2-5
CASSQDRRPRSYNEQFF,TGCGCCAGCAGCCAAGATAGGAGGCCTCGCTCCTACAATGAGCAGTTCTTC,.,few,TRBV4-1,TRBJ2-1
CSVTLGQNTEAFF,TGCAGCGTTACCCTGGGACAAAACACTGAAGCTTTCTTT,.,once,TRBV29-1,TRBJ1-1